This T cell receptor beta chain was profiled in a study of CD8+CD57+ T cells in acquired aplastic anemia. Across the study: Sorted CD4+ and CD8+ cells gave a mean 3.2 ug DNA, range 0.2 to 27.4 ug.

The template for TCR beta VDJ and CDR3 sequence profiling was genomic DNA. TCRdb re-called the reads with MiXCR, one entry per CDR3 protein. In the table there are 160,000 or so distinct CDR3 sequences, 45% to 55% of which are singletons. Trimming took 6 bases from V and 1 from J, leaving 16 bases between them. The CDR3 spans 16 residues. Germline CDR1 is MNHNS and CDR2 is SASEGT. General study points: Overlapping CD8+ CDR3 repertoires of patients and controls contained nearly 30 shared sequences.

It was patients with CD8+CD57+ cell expansion by flow cytometry who were chosen for sequencing. The patients all had a severe acquired aplastic anemia diagnosis. Receipt of therapy had not occurred in any patient by the time of blood sampling. This clonotype was seen at least ten times. Antigen unknown. Sequenced sample: sorted CD4+, CD8+, or CD8+CD57+ T cells (not recorded which) from PBMCs. This clonotype was sampled from a human donor with aplastic anemia. The J gene is TRBJ1-5, the V gene TRBV6-1; perhaps TRBD1 as D (6 bases). CDR3 nucleotides: TGTGCCAGCAGAGAACAGGGTGGGGAAAGCAATCAGCCCCAGCATTTT. It translates to CASREQGGESNQPQHF.